The text below deals with one T cell receptor (beta chain). Using immunoSEQ multiplex PCR, the repertoire was profiled, and TCRdb retains in-frame clones only, with some absent. The sample lists some 45,000 clones, 94% seen once, with about 8% in the top ten. CDR3 length: 15 residues. Germline V gene lookup returns CDR1 MNHEY and CDR2 SVGAGI. V shed 6 bases and J 4 bases; nucleotides not matched to a gene: 6. The data belong to a study of cytomegalovirus exposure and HLA in healthy donors. The chain uses TRBV6-5 and TRBJ2-7; 13 bases map to TRBD2. Material: PBMCs. The clonotype was recovered from a woman younger than 35 in good health and CMV-seropositive. CDR3 loop: CASRSGLAGIYEQYF. For the CDR3, the DNA is TGTGCCAGCAGATCGGGACTAGCGGGAATATACGAGCAGTACTTC.